Below, 32 T cell receptor beta chains from the same sample are listed, as sequenced in a study of cytomegalovirus exposure and HLA in healthy donors. The PCR used 60 Vbeta and 13 Jbeta primers. Profiled with immunoSEQ multiplex PCR; TCRdb holds only in-frame clones, not every one. The data show around 94,000 clones, roughly 86% seen once. Specimen: PBMCs. Every receptor here comes from a human donor in good health.

CDR3 loop: CASTEYGTSPYGYTF. As DNA, the CDR3 is TGTGCCAGCACGGAATACGGGACAAGTCCCTATGGCTACACCTTC. This chain connects TRBV6-5 to TRBJ1-2, with D perhaps TRBD1 (6 bases). V gave up 7 bases and J gave up 4 bases, with 19 bases separating them. Germline CDR1 reads MNHEY; CDR2 reads SVGAGI. There are 15 residues in the CDR3.

The chain carries TRBV7-8 and TRBJ2-1, with D maybe TRBD1 (6 bases). From germline, CDR1 is SGHVS and CDR2 FQNEAQ. This CDR3 comprises 13 residues. The V end was cut by 3 bases, the J end by 6 bases, with 9 bases between. The CDR3, as DNA: TGTGCCAGCAGCTTCCAGGGGACCAATGAGCAGTTCTTC. Its protein product is CASSFQGTNEQFF.

This rearrangement joins TRBV7-3 to TRBJ2-1; weak D call: TRBD2 (6 bases). CDR3 length: 18 amino acids. V lost 0 bases and J 1 base, leaving 16 bases between the germline ends. Germline CDR1 is SGHTA and CDR2 is FQGTGA. CDR3 coding DNA: TGTGCCAGCAGCTTAACGACAAAAGTGGGAGGATCCTACAATGAGCAGTTCTTC. Protein sequence: CASSLTTKVGGSYNEQFF. The variable domain in full, completed from reference TRBV7-3 and TRBJ2-1, reads GAGVSQTPSNKVTEKGKYVELRCDPISGHTALYWYRQSLGQGPEFLIYFQGTGAADDSGLPNDRFFAVRPEGSVSTLKIQRTERGDSAVYLCASSLTTKVGGSYNEQFFGPGTRLTVL.

The V call is TRBV27, the J call TRBJ2-1; 10 bases agree with TRBD1. Germline V gene data show CDR1 as MNHEY and CDR2 as SMNVEV (reference sequence). The V segment lost 7 bases and the J segment 4 bases; nucleotides outside the gene matches: 7. The CDR3 covers 15 residues. CDR3: CASTQRQGAYNEQFF. CDR3 nucleotide sequence: TGTGCCAGCACCCAACGACAGGGGGCTTACAATGAGCAGTTCTTC.

V and J are TRBV9 and TRBJ2-3; 9 positions match TRBD2. Trimming removed 3 bases from V and 4 bases from J; junction bases left unmatched: 9. CDR3 length equals 16 residues. Germline CDR1 reads SGDLS; CDR2 reads YYNGEE. CDR3 sequence (DNA): TGTGCCAGCAGCGAGGAGGCGGGAGGGGTGGCAGATACGCAGTATTTT. Translating it yields CASSEEAGGVADTQYF. The variable domain in full, completed from reference TRBV9 and TRBJ2-3, reads DSGVTQTPKHLITATGQRVTLRCSPRSGDLSVYWYQQSLDQGLQFLIQYYNGEERAKGNILERFSAQQFPDLHSELNLSSLELGDSALYFCASSEEAGGVADTQYFGPGTRLTVL.

As concerns this clone: Other DNA sequences of this sample code for an identical CDR3. The rearrangement links TRBV27 to TRBJ2-7; TRBD2 might be the D (6 bases). CDR1 MNHEY and CDR2 SMNVEV come from the germline V gene (reference sequence). CDR3 size: 13 residues. V lost 5 bases, J lost 2 bases, and 10 bases lay in between. The CDR3 here is CASSPGLAYEQYF. Here the CDR3 DNA reads TGTGCCAGCAGTCCGGGACTTGCCTACGAGCAGTACTTC.

The rearrangement uses TRBV7-2 and TRBJ2-7; D perhaps matches TRBD2 (6 bases). In germline, CDR1 is SGHTA, CDR2 FQGNSA. CDR3 size: 15 residues. V was shortened by 1 base and J by 2 bases, with 12 bases between the two germline ends. CDR3 loop: CASSLEVGGTYEQYF. In nucleotides, the CDR3 is TGTGCCAGCAGCTTAGAGGTGGGGGGAACCTACGAGCAGTACTTC.

CDR3 amino acids: CASSSGGTGGQETQYF. The CDR3, as DNA: TGTGCCAGCAGCTCCGGTGGCACGGGGGGCCAAGAGACCCAGTACTTC. The V call is TRBV5-4, the J call TRBJ2-5; TRBD2 agrees at 7 bases. The CDR3 totals 16 residues. Germline CDR1 SGHNT, CDR2 YYREEE (reference sequence). J was trimmed by 1 base and V by 3 bases; bases with no gene match: 9.

The chain employs TRBV5-1 and TRBJ2-2; D may be TRBD1 (5 bases). This CDR3 contains 15 residues. Per germline, CDR1 SGHRS and CDR2 YFSETQ. The V gene lost 4 bases and the J gene lost 0 bases, with 10 bases spanning the gap. The CDR3 reads CASSQDTANTGELFF. The CDR3, as DNA: TGCGCCAGCAGCCAGGACACGGCGAACACCGGGGAGCTGTTTTTT.

The CDR3 sequence is CASSYSTGTGDYEQYF. The CDR3 DNA follows: TGTGCCAGCAGTTACTCGACCGGGACAGGGGACTACGAGCAGTACTTC. This chain uses TRBV6-5 with TRBJ2-7; TRBD1 aligns across 10 bases. CDR1 and CDR2 from the germline V gene are MNHEY and SVGAGI. The V and J ends lost 0 bases and 3 bases, in that order; junction bases with no gene match: 5. The CDR3 has 16 residues.

The genes are TRBV7-2 and TRBJ2-4; maybe TRBD2 (5 bases). The CDR3 extends over 19 amino acids. V was shortened by 5 bases and J by 6 bases, with 29 bases between the two germline ends. Germline loops: CDR1 SGHTA, CDR2 FQGNSA. The DNA for the CDR3 is TGTGCCAGCAGCGCAGGTGGAGGAAGAAGAGGTCTACTCAGAAACATTCAGTACTTC. This encodes CASSAGGGRRGLLRNIQYF.

The genes are TRBV15 and TRBJ1-1, with D unresolved. The CDR3 is 15 amino acids. Germline V gene lookup returns CDR1 LNHNV and CDR2 YYDKDF (reference sequence). Trimming shortened V by 4 bases and J by 1 base, and 13 bases separated the two germline ends. The CDR3 here is CATSKLSLGNTEAFF. The CDR3 DNA reads as TGTGCCACCAGCAAGCTGTCCCTAGGGAACACTGAAGCTTTCTTT. Drawing the rest from reference TRBV15 and TRBJ1-1, the complete variable domain is DAMVIQNPRYQVTQFGKPVTLSCSQTLNHNVMYWYQQKSSQAPKLLFHYYDKDFNNEADTPDNFQSRRPNTSFCFLDIRSPGLGDTAMYLCATSKLSLGNTEAFFGQGTRLTVV.

V usage is TRBV6-1 and J usage is TRBJ2-3; D is perhaps TRBD1 (6 bases). Germline CDR1 reads MNHNS; CDR2 reads SASEGT. The CDR3 totals 19 residues. V was cut by 4 bases and J by 2 bases, with 25 bases left in between. The DNA for the CDR3 is TGTGCCAGCAGTGTCTCCCGGACAGCGAGGAGGTCGGTCACAGATACGCAGTATTTT. Its protein product is CASSVSRTARRSVTDTQYF.

V usage is TRBV4-2 and J usage is TRBJ2-7; a weak D match, TRBD2 (6 bases). Germline-derived CDR1 and CDR2 are LGHNA and YNFKEQ. The CDR3 covers 16 residues. Trimming cost V 1 base and J 5 bases, with 18 bases left between them. CDR3 region: CASSQVLGRLEDEQYF. The CDR3 nucleotides read TGTGCCAGCAGCCAAGTATTAGGGAGGTTGGAGGACGAGCAGTACTTC.

The rearrangement joins TRBV7-3 to TRBJ2-3; possibly TRBD2 for D (6 bases). From germline, CDR1 is SGHTA and CDR2 FQGTGA. The CDR3 has 15 residues. Trimming removed 4 bases at V and 0 bases at J, with 11 bases between. CDR3 DNA: TGTGCCAGCAGCTCCCAGCGGGCTAGCACAGATACGCAGTATTTT. Translated: CASSSQRASTDTQYF.

The chain employs TRBV19 and TRBJ2-1; 9 bases are shared with TRBD1. CDR1 and CDR2 (germline): LNHDA, SQIVND (reference sequence). This CDR3 has 14 residues. Germline trimming cut 3 bases from V and 4 bases from J; bases unmatched to any gene: 1. CDR3 amino acids: CASSIDRGYNEQFF. CDR3 DNA: TGTGCCAGTAGTATCGACAGGGGGTACAATGAGCAGTTCTTC.

The chain recombines TRBV5-8 with TRBJ2-7; 7 bases are a match to TRBD1. The junction had 14 bases not matched to a gene; V was cut back by 4 bases and J by 1 base. Germline V gives CDR1 SGHTS, CDR2 YDEGEE. This CDR3 spans 17 amino acids. CDR3 DNA: TGTGCCAGCAGCAAACCTCTTCTACAGGGGACGTCCTACGAGCAGTACTTC. Encoded protein: CASSKPLLQGTSYEQYF. Full variable domain (missing parts from reference TRBV5-8 and TRBJ2-7): EAGVTQSPTHLIKTRGQQATLRCSPISGHTSVYWYQQALGLGLQFLLWYDEGEERNRGNFPPRFSGRQFPNYSSELNVNALELEDSALYLCASSKPLLQGTSYEQYFGPGTRLTVT.

This clone was detected only a few times. The V and J genes are TRBV5-1 and TRBJ1-4, with D possibly being TRBD1 (5 bases). There are 15 residues in the CDR3. Deletions cut 4 bases from V and 7 bases from J, with 17 bases between. Germline V gene lookup returns CDR1 SGHRS and CDR2 YFSETQ. The CDR3 bases are TGCGCCAGCAGCCTAAATCAGGGATGGGGTGAAAAACTGTTTTTT. Translation gives CASSLNQGWGEKLFF.

This chain uses TRBV7-9 with TRBJ1-5; TRBD1 matches 7 bases. J was trimmed by 3 bases and V by 5 bases; bases with no gene match: 10. Germline CDR1 reads SEHNR; CDR2 reads FQNEAQ (reference sequence). This CDR3 spans 16 amino acids. For the CDR3, the DNA is TGTGCCAGCAGCCACTCCGGGACAGCTCTCAATCAGCCCCAGCATTTT. This sequence encodes CASSHSGTALNQPQHF.

This chain connects TRBV6-5 to TRBJ1-2; possible D gene TRBD1, 5 bases. The V gene lost 9 bases and the J gene lost 5 bases, with 10 bases spanning the gap. The CDR3 covers 11 residues. CDR1 and CDR2 (germline): MNHEY, SVGAGI. Here the CDR3 reads CASKGVYGYTF. DNA of the CDR3: TGTGCCAGTAAAGGGGTTTATGGCTACACCTTC.

The chain combines TRBV5-4 with TRBJ2-1; 8 bases agree with TRBD1. Germline V gives CDR1 SGHNT, CDR2 YYREEE (reference sequence). The CDR3 length is 14 residues. V shed 5 bases, J shed 4 bases, and the junction held 5 bases outside the gene matches. The CDR3 loop reads CASRQDREYNEQFF. CDR3 nucleotide sequence: TGTGCCAGCAGGCAGGACAGGGAATACAATGAGCAGTTCTTC.

This clone was found many times. This chain connects TRBV21-1 to TRBJ1-5; no check of the table's D call, TRBD1, against the DNA was made. TRBV21-1 is tagged as a pseudogene. The CDR3 contains 14 residues. For the CDR3, the DNA is TGTGCCAGCAGCAAAGTTGTACACAATCAGCCCCAGCATTTT. Amino acid sequence: CASSKVVHNQPQHF.

V and J are TRBV19 and TRBJ1-4; D call uncertain. Looked up from germline, CDR1 is LNHDA and CDR2 is SQIVND (reference sequence). Trimming left V 6 bases short and J 7 bases short, with 9 bases between. This CDR3 is 12 amino acids long. As DNA, the CDR3 is TGTGCCAGTAGCCGCAGAGGTGAAAAACTGTTTTTT. This gives the protein CASSRRGEKLFF.

The chain has TRBV7-2 and TRBJ1-1; D not resolved. Between the trimmed V and J ends, which lost 10 bases and 5 bases, there was a span of 14 bases. The CDR3 spans 12 residues. Per germline, CDR1 SGHTA and CDR2 FQGNSA. In DNA, the CDR3 is TGTGCCACCCGGGGAGTTTGGACTGAAGCTTTCTTT. It is translated as CATRGVWTEAFF.

About this clone: This is likely an artifact of a read error, given a far larger clone one base away. CDR3 amino acids: CASSPPLGNTGEVFF. The CDR3 DNA is TGTGCCAGCTCACCACCGCTAGGGAACACCGGGGAGGTGTTTTTT. The V call is TRBV18, the J call TRBJ2-2; TRBD2 might be the D (6 bases). The CDR3 extends over 15 amino acids. Germline V lookup: CDR1 KGHSH, CDR2 LQKENI. Full variable domain (outside the CDR3, taken from reference TRBV18 and TRBJ2-2): NAGVMQNPRHLVRRRGQEARLRCSPMKGHSHVYWYRQLPEEGLKFMVYLQKENIIDESGMPKERFSAEFPKEGPSILRIQQVVRGDSAAYFCASSPPLGNTGEVFFGEGSRLTVL.

The chain uses TRBV25-1 and TRBJ2-4, with 7 bases lining up with TRBD2. The CDR3 consists of 16 residues. Looked up from germline, CDR1 is MGHDK and CDR2 is SYGVNS. V was clipped by 3 bases and J by 2 bases; unmatched bases: 7. This CDR3 is CASSDSELASKNIQYF. In nucleotides, the CDR3 is TGTGCCAGCAGTGACTCAGAACTAGCGTCCAAAAACATTCAGTACTTC.

In the case of this clone: Germline is not matched at one junction end, which may reflect a read error. V and J are TRBV27 and TRBJ1-6; weak D call: TRBD1 (6 bases). The CDR3 covers 15 residues. Germline lookup yields CDR1 MNHEY and CDR2 SMNVEV (reference sequence). The CDR3 DNA follows: TGTGCCAGCAGTTCAGGGGTTTCCTCTAATTCACCCCTCCACTTT. It is translated as CASSSGVSSNSPLHF.

Here the CDR3 DNA reads TGTGCCAGCACACAGGGCACTGAAGCTTTCTTT. Protein sequence: CASTQGTEAFF. The V and J genes are TRBV6-5 and TRBJ1-1; D possibly corresponds to TRBD1 (6 bases). Germline-derived CDR1 and CDR2 are MNHEY and SVGAGI. V gave up 7 bases and J gave up 4 bases, with 7 bases separating them. CDR3 length: 11 amino acids.

The chain couples TRBV7-8 to TRBJ1-4; 10 bases align to TRBD1. The trim removed 5 bases at V and 8 bases at J, leaving 11 bases unmatched. The length of the CDR3 is 16 residues. Germline CDR1 is SGHVS and CDR2 is FQNEAQ. CDR3 amino acids: CASSPNRDRGGEKLFF. The DNA of the CDR3 is TGTGCCAGCAGCCCCAACCGGGACAGGGGTGGCGAAAAACTGTTTTTT.

Details on this clone: A read error may produce the germline difference seen at one junction end. The J gene is TRBJ1-4, the V gene TRBV7-7; 8 nucleotides agree with TRBD1. The germline gives CDR1 SSHAT, CDR2 FNYEAQ (reference sequence). There are 17 residues in the CDR3. The CDR3 protein is CASSLGDRKWGGEKLFF. The DNA for the CDR3 is TGTGCTAGCAGCTTAGGGGACAGGAAATGGGGCGGTGAAAAACTGTTTTTT.

This clone was seen a few times. The CDR3 reads CASSLVRRGRTEAFF. CDR3 bases: TGTGCCAGCAGCTTAGTTCGTCGGGGGAGGACTGAAGCTTTCTTT. The V and J genes are TRBV7-9 and TRBJ1-1; TRBD1 might be the D (5 bases). Deletions cut 1 base from V and 5 bases from J, with 14 bases between. The V gene's germline CDR1 is SEHNR and CDR2 FQNEAQ (reference sequence). The CDR3 is 15 amino acids.

Of note for this clone: Other DNA sequences of this sample code for an identical CDR3. The J gene is TRBJ1-5, the V gene TRBV6-6, with D unresolved. The CDR3 has 16 amino acids. Germline loops: CDR1 MNHNY, CDR2 SVGAGI (reference sequence). Between the trimmed V and J ends, which lost 3 bases and 2 bases, there was a span of 14 bases. The CDR3 here is CASSYPTSGGNQPQHF. The CDR3 DNA follows: TGTGCCAGCAGTTATCCCACCTCCGGGGGCAATCAGCCCCAGCATTTT.